The entry below describes one TCR beta chain. The CDR3 runs 15 residues. V was shortened by 0 bases and J by 0 bases, with 8 bases between the two germline ends. From germline, CDR1 is SGHRS and CDR2 YFSETQ. These data originate in a study of T cell responses to AZD1222 COVID-19 vaccine. Clones were sequenced by immunoSEQ multiplex PCR, and TCRdb holds only the in-frame ones, with some missing. The repertoire holds 95,000 to 100,000 clones, about 88% seen once, with more than 15% in the top ten. The TCR sequence derives from an adult in good health. The chain couples TRBV5-1 to TRBJ2-3; D unresolved. Sequencing was performed on peripheral blood, taken on day 0 of AZD1222 vaccination. Here the CDR3 DNA reads TGCGCCAGCAGCTTGGGCGGTTACAGCACAGATACGCAGTATTTT. It yields the protein CASSLGGYSTDTQYF.